This T cell receptor beta chain was recorded in a study of regulatory T cells in long-lasting Graves disease. Study outcomes and limitations: Between persistent patients, around 2,900 public clonotypes were shared, exceeding the 900 to 1,000 shared between new patients. When disease was persistent, TRBV28, TRBJ1-2 and TRBJ2-5 were the favored segments.

This clonotype was observed a handful of times. Its cognate antigen is unknown. Germline V lookup: CDR1 SGHTA, CDR2 FQGTGA. This CDR3 has 14 amino acids. V was cut by 5 bases and J by 5 bases, with 15 bases left in between. Described time point: newly diagnosed GD, antithyroid drugs for less than 3 months. Researchers made the TCR library from RNA that was extracted from PBMCs. Arm-PCR of CDR3 regions and iRepertoire HTBI primers were used to build TCR beta libraries. TCRdb ran MiXCR on the multiplex PCR reads and lists one entry per CDR3 protein. The table records roughly 500,000 distinct CDR3 sequences, approximately 13% of them present only once. These data also featured in a second study, about T cells in Graves' hyperthyroidism and ophthalmopathy. That publication notes: The definition of stable Graves' hyperthyroidism was no ophthalmopathy progression within 18 months.

The receptor comes from a man younger than 45 with Graves disease. The V call is TRBV7-3, the J call TRBJ2-5, with D possibly TRBD1 on 7 matching bases. Specimen: peripheral blood mononuclear cells (PBMCs), collected at new diagnosis, from a patient treated with antithyroid drugs. The CDR3 DNA reads as TGTGCCAGCAGCCCCCAGGGGGGCGCGGAGACCCAGTACTTC. It is translated as CASSPQGGAETQYF.